A single sample is the source of the 28 T cell receptor beta chains below, sequenced in a study of blood T cell repertoires in COVID-19. Data came from immunoSEQ multiplex PCR; TCRdb stores just in-frame clones and leaves some out. The table includes roughly 100,000 clones, 80% to 90% detected once. Sequenced: peripheral blood. These receptor sequences come from an elderly man with COVID-19, enrolled during active disease.

This clone appeared a few times. CDR3 residues: CASSPRVGTLSGSPLHF. Here the CDR3 DNA reads TGTGCCAGCAGCCCCCGGGTGGGGACCCTTAGCGGATCACCCCTCCACTTT. The chain recombines TRBV3-1 (or the pseudogene TRBV3-2) with TRBJ1-6; the D gene is possibly TRBD1 (5 bases). Per the germline V gene, CDR1 is LGHDT and CDR2 is YNNKEL (reference sequence). V gave up 4 bases and J gave up 10 bases, with 23 bases separating them. The CDR3 consists of 17 residues.

The chain recombines TRBV24-1 with TRBJ2-3, with D possibly matching TRBD1 (7 bases). The CDR3 extends over 18 amino acids. The germline V and J ends were trimmed by 4 bases and 2 bases, with 21 bases remaining between them. The germline V gene has CDR1 KGHDR and CDR2 SFDVKD. The CDR3 DNA follows: TGTGCCACCAGTGAAGGGTATTTCGGACAGGACTACACAGATACGCAGTATTTT. The encoded protein is CATSEGYFGQDYTDTQYF.

The J gene is TRBJ2-7, the V gene TRBV19; D may be TRBD1 (7 bases). The ends were cut back, 9 bases at V and 0 bases at J, with 15 bases in the middle. There are 14 residues in the CDR3. Germline V CDR1 and CDR2: LNHDA, SQIVND (reference sequence). Here the CDR3 reads CASQRRDSSYEQYF. The DNA of the CDR3 is TGTGCCAGCCAGAGGCGGGACAGCTCCTACGAGCAGTACTTC.

The chain recombines TRBV6-2 or TRBV6-3 with TRBJ1-1; 10 nucleotides line up with TRBD1. CDR1 MNHEY and CDR2 SVGEGT come from the germline V gene. The V segment lost 4 bases and the J segment 4 bases; nucleotides outside the gene matches: 0. The CDR3 extends over 13 amino acids. DNA for the CDR3: TGTGCCAGCAGTTGGACAGGGGGCACTGAAGCTTTCTTT. As protein: CASSWTGGTEAFF.

The count of this clone is one. The chain has TRBV29-1 and TRBJ1-1; D is unresolved. This CDR3 region has 14 residues. Trimming cost V 3 bases and J 2 bases, with 13 bases left between them. The germline V gene has CDR1 SQVTM and CDR2 ANQGSEA. CDR3 in DNA: TGCAGCGTTGACCGGGGTTTATTTAACACTGAAGCTTTCTTT. This translates into CSVDRGLFNTEAFF.

Written as DNA, the CDR3 is TGTGCCAGCAGCCCATCTTTATGGAGTGAGCAGTTCTTC. This sequence encodes CASSPSLWSEQFF. V is TRBV7-3 and J is TRBJ2-1; no clear D gene. Per germline, CDR1 SGHTA and CDR2 FQGTGA. Trimming stripped 5 bases from V and 9 bases from J, with 14 bases between. The length of the CDR3 is 13 residues. Full variable domain (outside the CDR3, taken from reference TRBV7-3 and TRBJ2-1): GAGVSQTPSNKVTEKGKYVELRCDPISGHTALYWYRQSLGQGPEFLIYFQGTGAADDSGLPNDRFFAVRPEGSVSTLKIQRTERGDSAVYLCASSPSLWSEQFFGPGTRLTVL.

The chain joins TRBV7-9 to TRBJ1-3; D call uncertain. The V end was cut by 1 base, the J end by 4 bases, with 14 bases between. This CDR3 has 16 residues. Germline V gene sequence: CDR1 SEHNR, CDR2 FQNEAQ (reference sequence). The CDR3 DNA reads as TGTGCCAGCAGCTTAGGCGAGCCGGCAGGAGGAAACACCATATATTTT. This translates into CASSLGEPAGGNTIYF.

The sample holds many counts of this clone. This chain connects TRBV5-5 to TRBJ1-6, with D possibly matching TRBD1 (5 bases). V was cut by 2 bases and J by 8 bases, with 14 bases left in between. Germline lookup yields CDR1 SGHKS and CDR2 YYEKEE (reference sequence). This CDR3 is built from 15 residues. CDR3 bases: TGTGCCAGCAGCTTATGGTCAGGGTCTCATTCACCCCTCCACTTT. Amino acid sequence: CASSLWSGSHSPLHF.

V and J are TRBV7-7 and TRBJ2-1; possible D gene TRBD1, 6 bases. This CDR3 has 13 residues. Trimming removed 4 bases from V and 7 bases from J, with 11 bases in between. The V gene's germline CDR1 is SSHAT and CDR2 FNYEAQ (reference sequence). The CDR3 here is CASSSQQGNEQFF. The DNA of the CDR3 is TGTGCCAGCAGCTCCCAACAGGGAAATGAGCAGTTCTTC.

The chain combines TRBV15 with TRBJ2-2; a possible D gene is TRBD2 (5 bases). V was cut by 0 bases and J by 8 bases, with 10 bases left in between. The length of the CDR3 is 14 residues. Germline CDR1 reads LNHNV; CDR2 reads YYDKDF (reference sequence). CDR3 DNA sequence: TGTGCCACCAGCAGAGATAAGAGGGCTGGGGAGCTGTTTTTT. This sequence encodes CATSRDKRAGELFF.

The rearrangement uses TRBV2 and TRBJ2-7, with TRBD1 identical over 9 bases. J lost 5 bases, V lost 6 bases, and 5 bases had no gene match. The CDR3 sequence is 13 residues long. From germline, CDR1 is SNHLY and CDR2 FYNNEI. The chain's CDR3 is CASRLGTGNEQYF. The CDR3 region has the DNA TGTGCCAGCAGGCTCGGGACAGGGAACGAGCAGTACTTC.

This chain joins TRBV5-4 and TRBJ1-2; D remains ambiguous. V was clipped by 0 bases and J by 8 bases, with 8 bases between them. Germline V gives CDR1 SGHNT, CDR2 YYREEE (reference sequence). The CDR3 is 12 residues long. The CDR3 is CASSLGVRGYTF. The DNA of the CDR3 is TGTGCCAGCAGCTTGGGTGTCAGGGGCTACACCTTC.

This chain connects TRBV13 to TRBJ1-2, with D unresolved. With 0 bases removed from V and 7 bases from J, the gap between germline ends came to 12 bases. Germline loops: CDR1 PRHDT, CDR2 FYEKMQ (reference sequence). This CDR3 is 14 amino acids long. CDR3 sequence: CASSLGGRSLGYTF. The CDR3 region has the DNA TGTGCCAGCAGCTTAGGTGGCCGGAGCCTTGGCTACACCTTC.

The rearrangement links TRBV3-1 (or the pseudogene TRBV3-2) to TRBJ2-1; D may be TRBD2 (6 bases). The V end lost 0 bases, the J end lost 5 bases, and 11 bases lay between the germline ends. Germline CDR1 is LGHDT and CDR2 is YNNKEL (reference sequence). The CDR3 spans 15 residues. Here the CDR3 DNA reads TGTGCCAGCAGCCAAGATCAACTAGCCCACAATGAGCAGTTCTTC. This sequence encodes CASSQDQLAHNEQFF.

The chain carries TRBV7-9 and TRBJ1-5; weak D call: TRBD1 (6 bases). V lost 2 bases and J 5 bases, leaving 13 bases between the germline ends. The CDR3 length is 15 residues. Germline V gene data show CDR1 as SEHNR and CDR2 as FQNEAQ (reference sequence). The CDR3 reads CASSLWTDRDQPQHF. The CDR3 DNA sequence: TGTGCCAGCAGCTTATGGACAGATCGCGATCAGCCCCAGCATTTT.

This clone has a handful of counts. The chain employs TRBV7-2 and TRBJ1-2; no clear D gene. The germline V gene has CDR1 SGHTA and CDR2 FQGNSA. The CDR3 runs to 15 residues. Trimming removed 1 base from V and 2 bases from J, with 11 bases in between. CDR3 amino acids: CASSLGARPNYGYTF. The DNA for the CDR3 is TGTGCCAGCAGCTTAGGAGCCAGGCCAAACTATGGCTACACCTTC.

The chain uses TRBV28 and TRBJ1-2, with TRBD1 matching over 7 bases. V lost 4 bases to trimming and J lost 4 bases; unmatched junction nucleotides: 0. The CDR3 is 12 amino acids. CDR1 is MDHEN and CDR2 is SYDVKM in the germline V gene. CDR3 DNA sequence: TGTGCCAGCAGTTACAGGGGCTATGGCTACACCTTC. The encoded protein is CASSYRGYGYTF.

V gene TRBV5-1 combines with J gene TRBJ2-5, with D possibly being TRBD1 (5 bases). The CDR3 is made up of 13 amino acids. V lost 2 bases and J lost 5, with 10 bases in between. CDR1 is SGHRS and CDR2 is YFSETQ in the germline V gene. The CDR3 nucleotides read TGCGCCAGCAGCTTACCAGGGCGGGAGACCCAGTACTTC. It is translated as CASSLPGRETQYF.

This chain uses TRBV7-9 with TRBJ1-1; TRBD1 might be the D (5 bases). V was trimmed by 2 bases and J by 4 bases, leaving 14 bases between them. The CDR3 has 15 amino acids. Germline-derived CDR1 and CDR2 are SEHNR and FQNEAQ (reference sequence). The CDR3, as DNA: TGTGCCAGCAGCTTATTCCCGATCGGGGGCACTGAAGCTTTCTTT. This sequence encodes CASSLFPIGGTEAFF.

This clone was recorded only once. The V gene is TRBV6-5, the J gene TRBJ1-6, with 7 positions matching TRBD1. V shed 2 bases and J 10 bases; nucleotides not matched to a gene: 11. The CDR3 sequence is 16 residues long. Looked up from germline, CDR1 is MNHEY and CDR2 is SVGAGI. This CDR3 reads CASSYHWGTTGSPLHF. The CDR3 DNA follows: TGTGCCAGCAGTTACCATTGGGGAACGACAGGGTCACCCCTCCACTTT.

The chain carries TRBV6-1 and TRBJ1-2; D remains ambiguous. Per germline, CDR1 MNHNS and CDR2 SASEGT. The V end lost 1 base, the J end lost 4 bases, and 16 bases lay between the germline ends. CDR3 length equals 16 residues. This chain's CDR3 is CASSEGGSIGVYGYTF. The DNA for the CDR3 is TGTGCCAGCAGTGAAGGAGGGTCCATAGGAGTCTATGGCTACACCTTC.

The chain has TRBV9 and TRBJ1-4; 10 nucleotides align to TRBD1. CDR1 and CDR2 from the germline V gene are SGDLS and YYNGEE. J was trimmed by 7 bases and V by 2 bases; bases with no gene match: 5. This CDR3 has 15 amino acids. The CDR3 is CASSVGTGAAEKLFF. CDR3 DNA sequence: TGTGCCAGCAGCGTCGGGACAGGGGCGGCTGAAAAACTGTTTTTT.

The genes are TRBV4-1 and TRBJ1-6; D unclear. Trimming removed 2 bases at V and 0 bases at J, with 17 bases between. Germline assignment: CDR1 MGHRA and CDR2 YSYEKL. The CDR3 covers 19 residues. The CDR3 region is CASSQQPGRWSSYNSPLHF. The CDR3 DNA follows: TGCGCCAGCAGCCAACAACCCGGGAGGTGGAGCTCCTATAATTCACCCCTCCACTTT.

The chain recombines TRBV3-1 (or the pseudogene TRBV3-2) with TRBJ2-5; D might be TRBD1 (5 bases). Deletions cut 5 bases from V and 2 bases from J, with 12 bases between. The CDR3 loop spans 14 amino acids. Germline V gene lookup returns CDR1 LGHDT and CDR2 YNNKEL (reference sequence). CDR3 residues: CASSGWGVQETQYF. The CDR3 DNA sequence: TGTGCCAGCAGCGGGTGGGGCGTTCAAGAGACCCAGTACTTC.

The genes are TRBV11-2 and TRBJ2-2; D call uncertain. The germline V and J ends were trimmed by 1 base and 0 bases, with 6 bases remaining between them. CDR1 is SGHAT and CDR2 is FQNNGV in the germline V gene. The CDR3 has 15 residues. The CDR3 here is CASSLGAANTGELFF. In DNA, the CDR3 is TGTGCCAGCAGCTTAGGGGCAGCGAACACCGGGGAGCTGTTTTTT.

The chain uses TRBV27 and TRBJ1-4; tentatively, D is TRBD1 (6 bases). V dropped 0 bases and J dropped 6 bases, with 14 bases sitting between them. CDR1 and CDR2 from the germline V gene are MNHEY and SMNVEV (reference sequence). CDR3 length: 16 amino acids. CDR3 residues: CASSLSPAPGDEKLFF. CDR3 DNA sequence: TGTGCCAGCAGTTTATCTCCCGCGCCAGGGGATGAAAAACTGTTTTTT.

The genes are TRBV6-5 and TRBJ1-3; D is unclear. This CDR3 has 15 amino acids. Deletions cut 6 bases from V and 0 bases from J, with 12 bases between. CDR1 is MNHEY, CDR2 SVGAGI, per germline. CDR3 DNA sequence: TGTGCCAGCAGAGCGTCTACCTTCTCTGGAAACACCATATATTTT. Its translation: CASRASTFSGNTIYF.

The table lists this clone with a few counts. CDR3 nucleotide sequence: TGTGCCAGCAGCTTAGCCCAGGTTGAAGAGTCACCCCTCCACTTT. This translates into CASSLAQVEESPLHF. The J gene is TRBJ1-6, the V gene TRBV7-9, with D unclear. Trimming removed 0 bases from V and 10 bases from J, with 13 bases in between. The CDR3 consists of 15 residues. The germline V gene has CDR1 SEHNR and CDR2 FQNEAQ (reference sequence).